These 14 T cell receptor beta chains were sequenced from one sample in a study of blood T cell repertoires in COVID-19. TCRdb's copy holds only in-frame clones and misses some; the assay was immunoSEQ multiplex PCR. The sample includes about 190,000 clones, almost 90% of them seen just once. Sequenced input: peripheral blood. These receptor sequences come from a man aged 50 to 60 with acute or convalescent COVID-19.

CDR3 residues: CAWSVEVNTEAFF. DNA of the CDR3: TGTGCCTGGAGTGTAGAGGTGAACACTGAAGCTTTCTTT. The chain has TRBV30 and TRBJ1-1; D not resolved. V gave up 0 bases and J gave up 0 bases, with 5 bases separating them. Germline CDR1 reads GTSNPN; CDR2 reads SVGIG (reference sequence). This CDR3 is built from 13 residues.

The gene calls are TRBV6-6 and TRBJ2-7; 10 bases are shared with TRBD2. CDR1 MNHNY and CDR2 SVGAGI come from the germline V gene (reference sequence). CDR3 length equals 16 residues. V dropped 4 bases and J dropped 7; count of bases not matched to a gene: 13. In DNA form, the CDR3 reads TGTGCCAGCAGTTTTCGCCCCGCTCTAGCGGGAGATGAGCAGTACTTC. This codes for CASSFRPALAGDEQYF.

The chain uses TRBV15 and TRBJ1-6; unclear D gene. CDR3 size: 14 residues. With 1 base removed from V and 8 bases from J, the gap between germline ends came to 9 bases. CDR1 and CDR2 (germline): LNHNV, YYDKDF (reference sequence). CDR3 residues: CATSRGPTHSPLHF. CDR3 DNA sequence: TGTGCCACCAGCAGAGGCCCCACACATTCACCCCTCCACTTT.

The V gene is TRBV21-1, the J gene TRBJ2-5; TRBD1, the table's D call, lacks a check against the DNA. TRBV21-1 is recorded as a pseudogene. The CDR3 consists of 20 residues. CDR3 loop: CASSKALQGASEPTQETQYF. The CDR3 DNA reads TGTGCCAGCAGCAAAGCTCTACAGGGGGCAAGTGAACCAACTCAAGAGACCCAGTACTTC.

V is TRBV19 and J is TRBJ2-5, with a possible D match to TRBD2 (6 bases). In germline, CDR1 is LNHDA, CDR2 SQIVND (reference sequence). V lost 5 bases to trimming and J lost 5 bases, with 15 bases between them. The CDR3 runs 14 residues. The CDR3 sequence is CASSFREVRETQYF. As DNA, the CDR3 is TGTGCCAGTAGTTTTAGGGAGGTTCGGGAGACCCAGTACTTC.

The chain combines TRBV3-1 (or the pseudogene TRBV3-2) with TRBJ2-3, with a tentative D call TRBD2 (6 bases). This CDR3 spans 14 amino acids. V was cut by 0 bases and J by 6 bases, with 10 bases left in between. Looked up from germline, CDR1 is LGHDT and CDR2 is YNNKEL (reference sequence). As DNA, the CDR3 is TGTGCCAGCAGCCAAGAACTAGCTGGGGATACGCAGTATTTT. Its protein is CASSQELAGDTQYF.

The chain combines TRBV6-1 with TRBJ2-7; TRBD2 aligns across 10 bases. V gave up 2 bases and J gave up 4 bases; unmatched junction bases: 2. This CDR3 is 14 amino acids long. Germline CDR1 MNHNS, CDR2 SASEGT. CDR3 protein: CASSEIAGGYEQYF. In DNA, the CDR3 is TGTGCCAGCAGTGAAATAGCGGGGGGATACGAGCAGTACTTC.

This clone is a singleton in its sample. V and J are TRBV24-1 and TRBJ1-5; D is unclear. Trimming took off 8 bases at V and 2 bases at J, with 15 bases between the two ends. The germline V gene has CDR1 KGHDR and CDR2 SFDVKD. This CDR3 contains 15 residues. CDR3 DNA: TGTGCCACCAAGGACCCTCTAGCTGGCAATCAGCCCCAGCATTTT. Its translation: CATKDPLAGNQPQHF.

This rearrangement joins TRBV10-3 to TRBJ2-3; D call uncertain. V lost 4 bases and J lost 6, with 14 bases in between. The CDR3 has 14 residues. From germline, CDR1 is ENHRY and CDR2 SYGVKD. Here the CDR3 DNA reads TGTGCCATCAGTGGCTACTTGCCCGGGGATACGCAGTATTTT. Protein: CAISGYLPGDTQYF.

The gene calls are TRBV6-2 or TRBV6-3 and TRBJ2-1, with 8 nucleotides matching TRBD1. The CDR3 is 12 residues long. The germline V gene has CDR1 MNHEY and CDR2 SVGEGT. V gave up 6 bases and J gave up 9 bases; unmatched junction bases: 4. The CDR3 bases are TGTGCCAGCAGCTTCGACAGGGGTGAGCAGTTCTTC. Its translation: CASSFDRGEQFF.

The chain is built from TRBV6-5 and TRBJ1-5, with 9 bases that match TRBD1. The CDR3 runs 14 residues. The V segment lost 6 bases and the J segment 4 bases; nucleotides outside the gene matches: 4. Germline loops: CDR1 MNHEY, CDR2 SVGAGI. DNA for the CDR3: TGTGCCAGCAGGGACAGGGGCCCAAATCAGCCCCAGCATTTT. Encoded protein: CASRDRGPNQPQHF.

The chain uses TRBV7-2 and TRBJ2-7, with D tentatively TRBD1 (6 bases). The V gene's germline CDR1 is SGHTA and CDR2 FQGNSA. The CDR3 contains 12 residues. Trimming removed 4 bases from V and 4 bases from J, with 8 bases in between. CDR3 amino acids: CASSSQGYEQYV. The CDR3 nucleotides read TGTGCCAGCAGCTCACAGGGATACGAGCAGTACGTC.

This clone was observed a single time. The chain combines TRBV7-9 with TRBJ2-1; TRBD1 matches at 10 bases. The length of the CDR3 is 18 residues. Germline trimming cut 1 base from V and 6 bases from J; bases unmatched to any gene: 12. CDR1 and CDR2 from the germline V gene are SEHNR and FQNEAQ (reference sequence). The CDR3 is CASSLEDRGRASGNEQFF. The CDR3 DNA is TGTGCCAGCAGCTTAGAGGACAGGGGGAGAGCGTCGGGCAATGAGCAGTTCTTC.

The chain is built from TRBV7-9 and TRBJ1-2; D not certain. CDR3 size: 14 residues. The germline V and J ends were trimmed by 3 bases and 0 bases, with 8 bases remaining between them. Germline assignment: CDR1 SEHNR and CDR2 FQNEAQ (reference sequence). CDR3 sequence (DNA): TGTGCCAGCAGCTTTGGGGAGCCTAACTATGGCTACACCTTC. Protein sequence: CASSFGEPNYGYTF.